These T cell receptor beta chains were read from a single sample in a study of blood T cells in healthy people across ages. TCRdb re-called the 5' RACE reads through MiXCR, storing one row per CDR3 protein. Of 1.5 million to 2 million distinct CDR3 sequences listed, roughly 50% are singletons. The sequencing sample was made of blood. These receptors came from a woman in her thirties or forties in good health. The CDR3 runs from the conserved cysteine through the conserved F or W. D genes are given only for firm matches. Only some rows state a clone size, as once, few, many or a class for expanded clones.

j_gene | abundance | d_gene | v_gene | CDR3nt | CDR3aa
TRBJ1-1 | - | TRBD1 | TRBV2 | TGTGCCGGTGCCGGGACAGGGGGCACTGAAGCTTTCTTT | CAGAGTGGTEAFF
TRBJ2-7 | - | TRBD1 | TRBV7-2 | TGTGCCAGCAGCTTAGTCCCAGGGGGCATAGGCTACGAGCAGTACTTC | CASSLVPGGIGYEQYF
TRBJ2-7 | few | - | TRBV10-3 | TGTGCCATCAGTGGGGACAACTCCTACGAGCAGTACTTC | CAISGDNSYEQYF
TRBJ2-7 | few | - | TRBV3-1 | TGTGCCAGCAGCCAAGGAGAGTACCCCTTCCCCTACGAGCAGTACTTC | CASSQGEYPFPYEQYF
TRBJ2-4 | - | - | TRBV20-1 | TGCAGTGCTAGAGAAACAGGTTCACTAAACATTCAGTACTTC | CSARETGSLNIQYF
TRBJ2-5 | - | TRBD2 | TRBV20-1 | TGCAGTGCTATGACTAGCGGGGGCCGCATGGGGGGAGAGACCCAGTACTTC | CSAMTSGGRMGGETQYF
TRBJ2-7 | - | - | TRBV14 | TGTGCCAGCAGCCAAGAGGCCACCTTGGGCGAGCAGTACTTC | CASSQEATLGEQYF
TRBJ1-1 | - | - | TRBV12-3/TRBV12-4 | TGTGCCAGCAGTTGGCTGGGGACTGAAGCTTTCTTT | CASSWLGTEAFF
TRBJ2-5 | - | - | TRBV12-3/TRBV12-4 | TGTGCCAGCAGTAAAGGGATTAAAGAGACCCAGTACTTC | CASSKGIKETQYF
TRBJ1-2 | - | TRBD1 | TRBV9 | TGTGCCAGCAGCGTAGCATCCGGTGAGGGACAGGGGTTCAACTATGGCTACACCTTC | CASSVASGEGQGFNYGYTF
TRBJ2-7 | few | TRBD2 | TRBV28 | TGTGCCAGCAGTCGCACTAGCGACCAGTACTTC | CASSRTSDQYF
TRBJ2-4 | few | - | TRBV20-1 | TGCAGTGCTACCCCAGGAGGCTTTGCCAAAAACATTCAGTACTTC | CSATPGGFAKNIQYF
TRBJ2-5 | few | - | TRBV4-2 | TGTGCCAGCAGCCAAGCGGGCGGGGTTGGGACCCAGTACTTC | CASSQAGGVGTQYF
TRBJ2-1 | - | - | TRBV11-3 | TGTGCCAGCAGCGATGAGGATGAGCAGTTCTTC | CASSDEDEQFF
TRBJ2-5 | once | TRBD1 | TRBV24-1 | TGTGCCACCAGTCCAAAATGGACAGGGAAACAAGAGACCCAGTACTTC | CATSPKWTGKQETQYF
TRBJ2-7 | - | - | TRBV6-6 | TGTGCCAGCAACCCCACAGGAACCTCCTACGAGCAGTACTTC | CASNPTGTSYEQYF
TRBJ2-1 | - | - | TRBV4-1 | TGCGCCAGCAGCCAACGCAGTCAGGATCAAGAGACCCAGTTCTTC | CASSQRSQDQETQFF
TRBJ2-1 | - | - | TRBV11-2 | TGTGCCAGCAGCTTCGGGACTTCATTTGAGCAGTTCTTC | CASSFGTSFEQFF
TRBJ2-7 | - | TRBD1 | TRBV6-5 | TGTGCCAGCAAAGGACAGGGACCATACGAGCAGTACTTC | CASKGQGPYEQYF
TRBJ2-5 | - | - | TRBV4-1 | TGCGCCAGCAGCCAAGGGGGTAGGGGGGAGCAGTACTTC | CASSQGGRGEQYF
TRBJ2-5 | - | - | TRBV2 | TGTGCCAGCAGTGTTTCCGACAGACTCGAAGAGACCCAGTACTTC | CASSVSDRLEETQYF
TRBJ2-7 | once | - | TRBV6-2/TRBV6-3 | TGTGCCAGCAGTTACGCCCAGGACATCGTCGAGCAGTACTTC | CASSYAQDIVEQYF
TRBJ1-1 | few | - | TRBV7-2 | TGTGCCAGCAGCCCTCAGAAATCCACTGAAGCTTTCTTT | CASSPQKSTEAFF
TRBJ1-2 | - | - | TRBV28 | TGTGCCAGCGGCGCGGATGGCTACACCTTC | CASGADGYTF
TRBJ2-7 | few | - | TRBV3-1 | TGTGCCAGCAGCCAAAGGCTGGAGCAGTACTTC | CASSQRLEQYF
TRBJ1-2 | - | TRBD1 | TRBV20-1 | TGCAGTGCTAGCCCGGACACAGGGGGCCCGAGTGGCTACACCTTC | CSASPDTGGPSGYTF